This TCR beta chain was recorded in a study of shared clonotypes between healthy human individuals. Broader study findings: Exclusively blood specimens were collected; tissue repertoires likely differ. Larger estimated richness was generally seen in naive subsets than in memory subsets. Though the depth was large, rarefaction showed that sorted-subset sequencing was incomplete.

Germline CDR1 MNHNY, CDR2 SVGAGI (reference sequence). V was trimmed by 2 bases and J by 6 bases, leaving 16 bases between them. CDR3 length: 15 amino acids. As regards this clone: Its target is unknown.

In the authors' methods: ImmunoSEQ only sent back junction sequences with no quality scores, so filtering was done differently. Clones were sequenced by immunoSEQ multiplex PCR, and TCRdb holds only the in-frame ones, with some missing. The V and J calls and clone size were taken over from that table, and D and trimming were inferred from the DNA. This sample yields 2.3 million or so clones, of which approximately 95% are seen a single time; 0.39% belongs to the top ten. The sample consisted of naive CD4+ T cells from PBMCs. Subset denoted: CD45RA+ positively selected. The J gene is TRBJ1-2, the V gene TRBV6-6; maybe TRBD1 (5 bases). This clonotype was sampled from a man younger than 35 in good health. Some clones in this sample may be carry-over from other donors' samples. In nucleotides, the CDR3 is TGTGCCAGCAGTTACGTTGGGCAGGGCGTCGATGGCTACACCTTC. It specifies CASSYVGQGVDGYTF.